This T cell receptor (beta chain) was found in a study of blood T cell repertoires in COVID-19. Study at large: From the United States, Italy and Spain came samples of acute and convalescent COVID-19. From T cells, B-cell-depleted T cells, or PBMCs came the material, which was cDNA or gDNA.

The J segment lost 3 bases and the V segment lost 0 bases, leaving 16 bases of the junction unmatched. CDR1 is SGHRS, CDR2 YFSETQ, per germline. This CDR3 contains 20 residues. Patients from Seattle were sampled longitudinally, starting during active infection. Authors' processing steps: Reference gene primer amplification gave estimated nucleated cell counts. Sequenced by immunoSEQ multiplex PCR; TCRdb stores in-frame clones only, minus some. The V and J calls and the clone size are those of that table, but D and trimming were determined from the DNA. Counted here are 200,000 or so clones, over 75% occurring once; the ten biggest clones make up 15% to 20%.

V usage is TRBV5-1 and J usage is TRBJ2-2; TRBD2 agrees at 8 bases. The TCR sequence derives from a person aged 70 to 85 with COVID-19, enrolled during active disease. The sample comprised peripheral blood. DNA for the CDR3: TGCGCCAGCAGCTTGGCGCTAGCGGGCAACTCTCGGGGGGACACCGGGGAGCTGTTTTTT. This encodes CASSLALAGNSRGDTGELFF.